This is a list of T cell receptor beta chains from one sample in a study of human T cells and chemical hapten exposure. MiXCR, run by TCRdb on the RACE reads, gives a single entry per CDR3 protein. In the table there are 150,000 to 200,000 distinct CDR3 sequences, around a quarter of which are singletons. The source was whole blood, collected in connection with sensitization to the hapten diphenylcyclopropenone (DPC). The receptors derive from a woman aged 40 to 50 with alopecia areata. Some clones in this sample may be carry-over from other donors' samples. The CDR3 runs from the conserved cysteine through the conserved F or W. A D gene is named only where the DNA matches it firmly. Clone size is not always given. Where it is, it says once, few, many or a class for expanded clones.

TRBV27	19	TRBJ1-2	NA	NA	TGTGCCAGCAGTTTTGGGGAGGGGCCGCCTATAATATGGTGCTATGGCTACACCTTC	CASSFGEGPPIIWCYGYTF
TRBV10-3	14	TRBJ2-5	NA	few	TGTGCCGCCGGGGGGAGACAGGGTGGAGAGACCCAGTACTTC	CAAGGRQGGETQYF
TRBV20-1	13	TRBJ2-3	NA	NA	TGCAGTGCTAGCGGGAACTCCGCAGATACGCAGTATTTT	CSASGNSADTQYF
TRBV6-5	15	TRBJ1-1	TRBD1	few	TGTGCCAGCAGTAAACCGGGACAGGGGACCACTGAAGCTTTCTTT	CASSKPGQGTTEAFF
TRBV6-6	14	TRBJ1-2	NA	NA	TGTGTCAGCAGTCGGGCAGACCCTAACTATGGCTACACCTTC	CVSSRADPNYGYTF
TRBV6-2/TRBV6-3	12	TRBJ2-7	NA	NA	TGTGCCAGCAACAACGGGCAGGGTGAACAGTACTTC	CASNNGQGEQYF
TRBV6-1	14	TRBJ1-5	NA	once	TGTGCCAGCAGTAACGGGTTATCCGATCAGCCCCAGCATTTT	CASSNGLSDQPQHF
TRBV7-9	14	TRBJ2-3	NA	NA	TGTGCCAGCAGCCCTGACTACAACACAGATACGCAGTATTTT	CASSPDYNTDTQYF
TRBV7-2	17	TRBJ2-3	NA	NA	TGTGCCAGCAGCTTATCCAGCCTCTTGATACGGCCAGATACGCAGTATTTT	CASSLSSLLIRPDTQYF
TRBV20-1	14	TRBJ2-2	NA	NA	TGCAGTGCTAGCGCTCGCGGGACGGCCGGGGAGCTGTTTTTT	CSASARGTAGELFF
TRBV28	14	TRBJ2-7	NA	many	TGTGCCAGCAGTTTATGGGTCCGGGAGAGCGAGCAGTACTTC	CASSLWVRESEQYF
TRBV7-2	14	TRBJ2-7	TRBD2	NA	TGTGCCAGCAGCCCGAGCGGGAGATCCCACGAGCAGTACTTC	CASSPSGRSHEQYF
TRBV18	14	TRBJ2-5	NA	many	TGTGCCAGCTCACCCTCCGAAAGTAAAGAGACCCAGTACTTC	CASSPSESKETQYF
TRBV29-1	10	TRBJ1-1	NA	NA	TGCAGCGTTGAGAACACTGAAGCTTTCTTT	CSVENTEAFF
TRBV29-1	12	TRBJ2-1	TRBD1	NA	TGCAGCGGGGACAGCCACTACAATGAGCAGTTCTTC	CSGDSHYNEQFF
TRBV20-1	13	TRBJ1-5	NA	NA	TGCAGTGCTACAGGGGATAGCAATCAGCCCCAGCATTTT	CSATGDSNQPQHF
TRBV20-1	14	TRBJ1-2	NA	few	TGCAGTGCTAGAGATCGACGCCGGTTCAGCGGCTACACCTTC	CSARDRRRFSGYTF
TRBV28	14	TRBJ1-5	NA	NA	TGTGCCAGCAGTGCCCCTTATAGCAATCAGCCCCAGCATTTT	CASSAPYSNQPQHF
TRBV27	16	TRBJ2-5	TRBD2	NA	TGTGCCAGCAGTTTCGCGGGAGGGGGAGGAAGAGAGACCCAGTACTTC	CASSFAGGGGRETQYF
TRBV28	16	TRBJ2-7	NA	NA	TGTGCCAGCCACCCGGTAAGGCAGGGGGGACGCTACGAGCAGTACTTC	CASHPVRQGGRYEQYF
TRBV12-3/TRBV12-4	16	TRBJ2-5	NA	many	TGTGCCAGCAGTCCCATAGGACACTCCGGTGGGGAGACCCAGTACTTC	CASSPIGHSGGETQYF
TRBV20-1	15	TRBJ1-5	NA	few	TGCAGTGCTAGAGCTGTAGGGGCGCGGGGACAGCCCCAGCATTTT	CSARAVGARGQPQHF
TRBV20-1	9	TRBJ2-7	NA	NA	TGCAGCGGGAGCTACGAGCAGTACTTC	CSGSYEQYF
TRBV5-1	15	TRBJ2-1	NA	NA	TGCGCCAGCAGCTTGGTGGGGGAGAACTACAATGAGCAGTTCTTC	CASSLVGENYNEQFF
TRBV5-1	13	TRBJ2-3	NA	few	TGCGCCAGCAGCTTGCCAGGGTTAGATACGCAGTATTTT	CASSLPGLDTQYF
TRBV29-1	14	TRBJ2-2	NA	NA	TGCAGCGTTATCCCGGGTTCGAACACCGGGGAGCTGTTTTTT	CSVIPGSNTGELFF
TRBV7-9	11	TRBJ2-3	NA	NA	TGTGCGGGGGGCCTCACAGATACGCAGTATTTT	CAGGLTDTQYF
TRBV29-1	14	TRBJ2-7	NA	many	TGCAGCGTTGAAAAGGCTCGGGGAGGTTACGAGCAGTACTTC	CSVEKARGGYEQYF
TRBV3-1	15	TRBJ2-7	TRBD2	few	TGTGCCAGCAGCGAAATGGGCGGGGGTGTCTACGAGCAGTACTTC	CASSEMGGGVYEQYF
TRBV5-3	16	TRBJ2-1	NA	few	TGTGCCAGAAGCTTGACACTCGTAGGGATCTACAATGAGCAGTTCTTC	CARSLTLVGIYNEQFF
TRBV10-3	16	TRBJ2-7	TRBD1	few	TGTGCCATCAGTGATCCTGGACAGGGCAGCTCCTACGAGCAGTACTTC	CAISDPGQGSSYEQYF
TRBV29-1	12	TRBJ2-7	NA	many	TGCAGCGTTGAAGAGGGTGAAACTAGGGAGTACTTC	CSVEEGETREYF
TRBV29-1	15	TRBJ2-2	TRBD1	few	TGCAGCGTTGAGAAGGGACAGGGATGGACCGGGGAGCTGTTTTTT	CSVEKGQGWTGELFF
TRBV6-5	15	TRBJ1-2	NA	NA	TGTGCCAGCAGTTCCCCCGGCCGGGGGGCCTATGGCTACACCTTC	CASSSPGRGAYGYTF
TRBV9	16	TRBJ2-1	TRBD1	few	TGTGCCAGCAGCGTAATGACAGGGAGCTCCTACAATGAGCAGTTCTTC	CASSVMTGSSYNEQFF
TRBV5-1	14	TRBJ2-3	TRBD1	NA	TGCGCCAGCAGATGGGACAGTTCCACAGATACGCAGTATTTT	CASRWDSSTDTQYF
TRBV28	15	TRBJ1-2	NA	few	TGTGCCAGCAGCCCCGGGTCGGCCTCTAACGGTGGCTACACCTTC	CASSPGSASNGGYTF
TRBV6-5	15	TRBJ2-1	TRBD2	NA	TGTGCCAGCAGCCTCAGCGGGAGGGCCTACAATGAGCAGTTCTTC	CASSLSGRAYNEQFF
TRBV12-3/TRBV12-4	14	TRBJ2-1	TRBD1	NA	TGTGCCAGCAGTTTATTCGACAGGGGCAATGAGCAGTTCTTC	CASSLFDRGNEQFF
TRBV28	13	TRBJ2-7	NA	once	TGTGCCAGCAGTTTCGCTGGGCAGGTGGGGCAGTACTTC	CASSFAGQVGQYF
TRBV27	16	TRBJ2-6	NA	NA	TGTGCCAGCAGTCCGGGACACCGCTCTGGGGCCAACGTCCTGACTTTC	CASSPGHRSGANVLTF
TRBV6-2/TRBV6-3	15	TRBJ2-6	NA	NA	TGTGCCAGCAGTTCGGCAGGGCGGGGGGCCAACGTCCTGACTTTC	CASSSAGRGANVLTF
TRBV2	14	TRBJ2-7	TRBD1	NA	TGTGCCAGCAGGTCCGGGACAGGGGTCTACGAGCAGTACTTC	CASRSGTGVYEQYF
TRBV28	17	TRBJ2-1	TRBD1	NA	TGTGCCAGCAGGACAGGGGGGGGCGGGAGCTCCTACAATGAGCAGTTCTTC	CASRTGGGGSSYNEQFF
TRBV7-2	15	TRBJ2-3	NA	NA	TGTGCCAGCAGCCCCAGCGGGTACCTCACAGATACGCAGTATTTT	CASSPSGYLTDTQYF
TRBV9	14	TRBJ2-2	NA	many	TGTGCCAGCAGTCCCCGGCGGGGCACCGGGGAGCTGTTTTTT	CASSPRRGTGELFF
TRBV4-2	17	TRBJ2-1	NA	few	TGTGCCAGCAGCCAAGGGGGGGCTGTTCGCTCCTACAATGAGCAGTTCTTC	CASSQGGAVRSYNEQFF
TRBV24-1	14	TRBJ2-5	TRBD2	few	TGTGCCACCAGGGCTAGCGGGAGCACGGAGACCCAGTACTTC	CATRASGSTETQYF
TRBV20-1	14	TRBJ2-3	TRBD2	few	TGCAGTGCTAGAGATAGCGGGAGTACAGATACGCAGTATTTT	CSARDSGSTDTQYF
TRBV6-5	15	TRBJ1-3	NA	NA	TGTGCCAGCAGTTACAGTGATAATCGGGGAAACACCATATATTTT	CASSYSDNRGNTIYF
TRBV20-1	13	TRBJ2-3	NA	NA	TGCAGTGCTAGTTCTGGGGGCACAGATACGCAGTATTTT	CSASSGGTDTQYF
TRBV27	16	TRBJ2-1	TRBD2	NA	TGTGCCAGCACCATCCTAGGGACTAGCGGGTACAATGAGCAGTTCTTC	CASTILGTSGYNEQFF
TRBV6-1	13	TRBJ1-1	NA	few	TGTGCCAGCAGTGAGAGGGAGAACACTGAAGCTTTCTTT	CASSERENTEAFF
TRBV20-1	16	TRBJ2-1	TRBD2	NA	TGCAGTGCTAGACCTTCTAGCGGGAGCTCCTACAATGAGCAGTTCTTC	CSARPSSGSSYNEQFF
TRBV25-1	15	TRBJ2-6	NA	few	TGTGCCAGCAGTGAATCAGGGTCTGGGGCCAACGTCCTGACTTTC	CASSESGSGANVLTF
TRBV12-3/TRBV12-4	14	TRBJ2-5	NA	NA	TGTGCCAGCAGCTCCAACGGGGGCAGAGAGACCCAGTACTTC	CASSSNGGRETQYF
TRBV29-1	12	TRBJ1-1	NA	NA	TGCAGCGTTCGGTCCCTGAACACTGAAGCTTTCTTT	CSVRSLNTEAFF
TRBV5-6	17	TRBJ2-7	NA	few	TGTGCCAGCAGCTTGAGACTCAGGGGTCCCTCCTCCTACGAGCAGTACTTC	CASSLRLRGPSSYEQYF
TRBV19	13	TRBJ2-2	NA	NA	TGTGCCAGTAAAGGTCCGGGTGTCGGGGAGCTGTTTTTT	CASKGPGVGELFF
TRBV6-5	15	TRBJ2-1	TRBD2	NA	TGTGCCAGCAGCCCCATGACTAGCGCCTTCGATGAGCAGTTCTTC	CASSPMTSAFDEQFF